This T cell receptor (beta chain) came from a study of CD8 T cells in ankylosing spondylitis. Findings and limits, study-wide: Ankylosing spondylitis blood appeared to carry a characteristic TCR beta motif of fewer than 10 highly homologous variants.

This clonotype occurred many times. Its antigen is unknown. V was shortened by 6 bases and J by 2 bases, with 11 bases between the two germline ends. The CDR3 sequence is 14 residues long. Quantitative 5'-RACE with molecular barcodes generated TCR beta libraries. In TCRdb, the 5' RACE reads were re-called with MiXCR into one record per CDR3 protein. The sample records some 400,000 distinct CDR3 sequences, under 25% being singletons. The chain combines TRBV12-3 or TRBV12-4 with TRBJ1-3, with D tentatively TRBD1 (6 bases). This clonotype was obtained from a male donor with ankylosing spondylitis. Sequenced sample: blood, either unsorted or a sorted T cell fraction (not recorded which). In nucleotides, the CDR3 is TGTGCCAGCAGCTCAGGGGTGGCTGGAAACACCATATATTTT. Encoded protein: CASSSGVAGNTIYF.